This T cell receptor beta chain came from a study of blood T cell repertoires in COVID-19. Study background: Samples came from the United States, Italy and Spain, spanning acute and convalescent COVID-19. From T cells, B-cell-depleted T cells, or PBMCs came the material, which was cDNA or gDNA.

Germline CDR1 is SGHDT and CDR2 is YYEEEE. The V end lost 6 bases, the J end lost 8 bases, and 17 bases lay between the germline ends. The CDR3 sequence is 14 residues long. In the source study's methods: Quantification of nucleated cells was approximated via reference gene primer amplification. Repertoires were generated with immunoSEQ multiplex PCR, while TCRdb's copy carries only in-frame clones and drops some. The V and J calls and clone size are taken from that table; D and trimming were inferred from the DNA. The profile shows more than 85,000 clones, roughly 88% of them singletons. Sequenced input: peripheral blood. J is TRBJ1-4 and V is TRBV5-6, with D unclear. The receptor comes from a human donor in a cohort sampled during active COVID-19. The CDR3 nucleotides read TGTGCCAGCACCATTCACCGGGGAGGGGAAAAACTGTTTTTT. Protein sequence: CASTIHRGGEKLFF.